These 30 T cell receptor beta chains were all obtained from the same sample, sequenced in a study of response to subunit inactivated influenza vaccine. Each CDR3 protein gets one entry after TCRdb re-called the RT-PCR reads with MiXCR. The data show 650,000 to 800,000 distinct CDR3 sequences, under 20% seen once. Sequences were derived from PBMCs from blood, sampled about 5 days after vaccination. These receptor sequences come from a man between 45 and 60 years old who received an inactivated influenza vaccine.

This clonotype turned up a few times. The J gene is TRBJ2-5, the V gene TRBV20-1; a possible D gene is TRBD2 (6 bases). Germline V CDR1 and CDR2: DFQATT, SNEGSKA (reference sequence). Trimming pared 1 base from V and 3 bases from J, leaving 9 bases between. The CDR3 sequence is 13 residues long. The CDR3 protein is CSARVAGKETQYF. DNA for the CDR3: TGCAGTGCTAGAGTCGCGGGGAAAGAGACCCAGTACTTC.

The genes are TRBV4-3 and TRBJ2-1; 8 bases are shared with TRBD1. CDR1 is LGHNA, CDR2 YSLEER, per germline. V lost 0 bases to trimming and J lost 4 bases; unmatched junction nucleotides: 11. The CDR3 consists of 18 residues. The CDR3 region is CASSQETRDRNSYNEQFF. For the CDR3, the DNA is TGCGCCAGCAGCCAAGAAACGCGGGACAGGAATTCGTACAATGAGCAGTTCTTC.

This chain links TRBV11-2 with TRBJ2-2; weak D call: TRBD2 (5 bases). Germline V gene sequence: CDR1 SGHAT, CDR2 FQNNGV. Trimming removed 0 bases at V and 9 bases at J, with 11 bases between. This CDR3 is 14 amino acids long. The CDR3 DNA reads TGTGCCAGCAGCTTAGACTCCGGAGGCTGGGAGCTGTTTTTT. Translated, it gives CASSLDSGGWELFF. Full variable domain (rest looked up from reference TRBV11-2 and TRBJ2-2): EAGVAQSPRYKIIEKRQSVAFWCNPISGHATLYWYQQILGQGPKLLIQFQNNGVVDDSQLPKDRFSAERLKGVDSTLKIQPAKLEDSAVYLCASSLDSGGWELFFGEGSRLTVL.

This clonotype showed up many times. Written as DNA, the CDR3 is TGCGCCAGCAGCACGATCAGTGGGGCCTACAATGAGCAGTTCTTC. Translating gives CASSTISGAYNEQFF. The V call is TRBV5-1, the J call TRBJ2-1, with no clear D. In germline, CDR1 is SGHRS, CDR2 YFSETQ. This CDR3 has 15 residues. The V gene lost 4 bases and the J gene lost 2 bases, with 13 bases spanning the gap.

This clonotype was seen many times. The chain carries TRBV5-1 and TRBJ1-4; D possibly corresponds to TRBD1 (5 bases). The V gene lost 3 bases and the J gene lost 5 bases, with 11 bases spanning the gap. Per the germline V gene, CDR1 is SGHRS and CDR2 is YFSETQ. The CDR3 runs 14 residues. Here the CDR3 reads CASSSSGTNEKLFF. The CDR3 DNA reads as TGCGCCAGCAGCTCTTCAGGGACCAATGAAAAACTGTTTTTT. Using reference TRBV5-1 and TRBJ1-4 for the parts outside the CDR3, the full variable domain is KAGVTQTPRYLIKTRGQQVTLSCSPISGHRSVSWYQQTPGQGLQFLFEYFSETQRNKGNFPGRFSGRQFSNSRSEMNVSTLELGDSALYLCASSSSGTNEKLFFGSGTQLSVL.

This chain links TRBV5-5 with TRBJ2-3, with TRBD1 matching over 9 bases. The ends lost 2 bases at V and 4 bases at J; junction bases unmatched: 8. Per germline, CDR1 SGHKS and CDR2 YYEKEE (reference sequence). This CDR3 spans 16 amino acids. The CDR3, as DNA: TGTGCCAGCAGCTTCCCCCCGGGACAGGGAGCAGATACGCAGTATTTT. Protein sequence: CASSFPPGQGADTQYF.

This clonotype occurred many times. The J gene is TRBJ2-5, the V gene TRBV7-2; no clear D. CDR1 and CDR2 from the germline V gene are SGHTA and FQGNSA. There are 15 residues in the CDR3. V lost 0 bases, J lost 5 bases, and 13 bases lay in between. In DNA form, the CDR3 reads TGTGCCAGCAGCTTAGCGACATCGGGTACGGAGACCCAGTACTTC. Protein product: CASSLATSGTETQYF.

A few counts support this clonotype. The genes are TRBV6-5 and TRBJ2-7; D is perhaps TRBD2 (7 bases). The germline V gene has CDR1 MNHEY and CDR2 SVGAGI. Trimming cost V 2 bases and J 6 bases, with 17 bases left between them. This CDR3 contains 15 residues. This chain's CDR3 is CASSYDGGRMAEQYF. For the CDR3, the DNA is TGTGCCAGCAGTTACGACGGGGGGCGGATGGCCGAGCAGTACTTC.

The chain is built from TRBV12-3 or TRBV12-4 and TRBJ2-5; TRBD1 aligns across 8 bases. Unmatched junction bases numbered 4, after V lost 2 bases and J lost 2 bases. The CDR3 spans 15 residues. The DNA for the CDR3 is TGTGCCAGCAGTTTACAGGGGGCTCATCAAGAGACCCAGTACTTC. Encoded protein: CASSLQGAHQETQYF.

The CDR3 DNA sequence: TGCGCCAGCAGCCAAGATCGAGCGGCCCAGGTTTATGAGCAGTTCTTC. As protein: CASSQDRAAQVYEQFF. The rearrangement uses TRBV4-1 and TRBJ2-1; D may be TRBD2 (5 bases). Germline V lookup: CDR1 MGHRA, CDR2 YSYEKL. The V and J ends lost 0 bases and 8 bases respectively, with 17 bases between them. The CDR3 has 16 amino acids.

This clonotype occurred many times. The chain carries TRBV5-1 and TRBJ2-1; 8 nucleotides align to TRBD2. The CDR3 runs to 16 residues. The V and J ends lost 5 bases and 0 bases, in that order; junction bases with no gene match: 7. Per the germline V gene, CDR1 is SGHRS and CDR2 is YFSETQ. CDR3 region: CASRTGGASSYNEQFF. CDR3 sequence (DNA): TGCGCCAGCAGGACGGGAGGGGCCAGCTCCTACAATGAGCAGTTCTTC.

This clonotype was recorded a few times. The rearrangement links TRBV7-2 to TRBJ1-6; D is ambiguous. Germline V lookup: CDR1 SGHTA, CDR2 FQGNSA. V lost 5 bases to trimming and J lost 14 bases, with 16 bases between them. This CDR3 spans 13 amino acids. CDR3 in amino acids: CASSPERVTALHF. The CDR3 DNA follows: TGTGCCAGCAGCCCCGAGAGAGTTACGGCCCTCCACTTT. Complete variable domain (other parts from reference TRBV7-2 and TRBJ1-6): GAGVSQSPSNKVTEKGKDVELRCDPISGHTALYWYRQSLGQGLEFLIYFQGNSAPDKSGLPSDRFSAERTGGSVSTLTIQRTQQEDSAVYLCASSPERVTALHFGNGTRLTVT.

This clonotype was counted only a few times. The chain employs TRBV28 and TRBJ2-2; 9 nucleotides align to TRBD2. CDR3 size: 16 residues. V lost 2 bases, J lost 5 bases, and 6 bases stayed unmatched. Germline CDR1 MDHEN, CDR2 SYDVKM. In nucleotides, the CDR3 is TGTGCCAGCAGTTTAACCGGGACTAGCATAACCGGGGAGCTGTTTTTT. This encodes CASSLTGTSITGELFF. Variable domain in full (rest from reference TRBV28 and TRBJ2-2): DVKVTQSSRYLVKRTGEKVFLECVQDMDHENMFWYRQDPGLGLRLIYFSYDVKMKEKGDIPEGYSVSREKKERFSLILESASTNQTSMYLCASSLTGTSITGELFFGEGSRLTVL.

The chain combines TRBV6-2 or TRBV6-3 with TRBJ2-1; D perhaps matches TRBD1 (5 bases). CDR1 is MNHEY, CDR2 SVGEGT, per germline. This CDR3 contains 13 residues. The V end lost 9 bases, the J end lost 3 bases, and 12 bases lay between the germline ends. The CDR3 region is CASTADIYNEQFF. The CDR3 nucleotides are TGTGCCAGTACCGCGGACATCTACAATGAGCAGTTCTTC.

Ten or more counts support this clonotype. The rearrangement links TRBV20-1 to TRBJ2-7; 7 bases are a match to TRBD2. The CDR3 is 11 residues long. Per the germline V gene, CDR1 is DFQATT and CDR2 is SNEGSKA (reference sequence). The V segment lost 6 bases and the J segment 7 bases; nucleotides outside the gene matches: 6. CDR3 sequence (DNA): TGCAGTGCAATACTCGGGAGGGAGCAGTACTTC. It yields the protein CSAILGREQYF.

In its sample, this clonotype was seen a few times. The chain uses TRBV12-3 or TRBV12-4 and TRBJ2-6; D unclear. Trimming took off 5 bases at V and 4 bases at J, with 12 bases between the two ends. There are 15 residues in the CDR3. The CDR3 bases are TGTGCCAGCAGTAGGGTCCGGACGGGGGCCAACGTCCTGACTTTC. It codes for CASSRVRTGANVLTF.

Note on this clonotype: A much larger clone lies one base from this, so it may be a read error. This chain connects TRBV5-1 to TRBJ2-1; weak D call: TRBD1 (6 bases). CDR1 and CDR2 from the germline V gene are SGHRS and YFSETQ. V was pared by 0 bases and J by 9 bases, with 10 bases between. The length of the CDR3 is 13 residues. The CDR3 nucleotides are TGCGCCAGCAGCTTGGGGGGGCGGATTGAGCAGTTCTTC. Residues: CASSLGGRIEQFF.

The genes are TRBV25-1 and TRBJ1-1; 7 bases align to TRBD1. The CDR3 is made up of 14 amino acids. The germline V gene has CDR1 MGHDK and CDR2 SYGVNS. The V segment lost 3 bases and the J segment 5 bases; nucleotides outside the gene matches: 6. The CDR3 coding sequence is TGTGCCAGCAGTGACCCAGGGGGAGGGACTGAAGCTTTCTTT. The encoded protein is CASSDPGGGTEAFF.

The chain carries TRBV2 and TRBJ2-7, with 7 nucleotides matching TRBD1. The V gene's germline CDR1 is SNHLY and CDR2 FYNNEI. V dropped 5 bases and J dropped 2; count of bases not matched to a gene: 12. This CDR3 spans 16 amino acids. The CDR3 loop is CASSSGPGQTTYEQYF. The CDR3 DNA sequence: TGTGCCAGCAGTAGCGGTCCGGGACAGACCACCTACGAGCAGTACTTC.

V gene TRBV3-1 combines with J gene TRBJ2-3; unclear D gene. Trimming stripped 6 bases from V and 2 bases from J, with 9 bases between. Germline V lookup: CDR1 LGHDT, CDR2 YNNKEL (reference sequence). This CDR3 spans 13 amino acids. The CDR3 DNA reads as TGTGCCAGCAGTATGGGTCTCACAGATACGCAGTATTTT. Its protein product is CASSMGLTDTQYF.

This clonotype was observed a handful of times. J is TRBJ2-7 and V is TRBV15; 9 nucleotides match TRBD2. CDR1 is LNHNV, CDR2 YYDKDF, per germline (reference sequence). The CDR3 is 16 residues long. V shed 2 bases and J 1 base; nucleotides not matched to a gene: 6. The CDR3 protein is CATSRPSSGNSYEQYF. CDR3 sequence (DNA): TGTGCCACCAGCAGACCGTCTAGCGGGAATTCCTACGAGCAGTACTTC.

This rearrangement joins TRBV18 to TRBJ1-1, with 7 bases that match TRBD1. V lost 2 bases to trimming and J lost 1 base; unmatched junction nucleotides: 4. Germline-derived CDR1 and CDR2 are KGHSH and LQKENI. CDR3 length: 15 amino acids. CDR3 in amino acids: CASSPVGQSNTEAFF. The CDR3 DNA is TGTGCCAGCTCACCAGTGGGACAGTCGAACACTGAAGCTTTCTTT.

This clonotype was found a few times. V is TRBV4-3 and J is TRBJ2-7, with a tentative D call TRBD1 (7 bases). The CDR3 extends over 15 amino acids. The V gene lost 2 bases and the J gene lost 4 bases, with 15 bases spanning the gap. Germline V gene sequence: CDR1 LGHNA, CDR2 YSLEER. CDR3 residues: CASSQLTGEAYEQYF. The CDR3 coding sequence is TGCGCCAGCAGCCAACTAACAGGGGAGGCGTACGAGCAGTACTTC.

The chain combines TRBV7-9 with TRBJ2-2; D ambiguous. The CDR3 consists of 13 residues. The V end was cut by 2 bases, the J end by 10 bases, with 11 bases between. Germline V CDR1 and CDR2: SEHNR, FQNEAQ (reference sequence). CDR3 sequence (DNA): TGTGCCAGCAGCTTATTGCTAGATGTGGAGCTGTTTTTT. Amino acids: CASSLLLDVELFF.

CDR3 sequence (DNA): TGTGCCAGCAGTCGTACGGCCGGGGCCCCCCCCGGGGAGCTGTTTTTT. Protein: CASSRTAGAPPGELFF. This chain connects TRBV12-3 or TRBV12-4 to TRBJ2-2, with D perhaps TRBD1 or TRBD2 (5 bases each). The CDR3 extends over 16 amino acids. V lost 5 bases and J 6 bases, leaving 19 bases between the germline ends.

The rearrangement links TRBV18 to TRBJ1-5, with D perhaps TRBD1 (6 bases). Germline CDR1 reads KGHSH; CDR2 reads LQKENI. Trimming removed 5 bases at V and 1 base at J, with 12 bases between. There are 15 residues in the CDR3. DNA for the CDR3: TGTGCCAGCTCAGGGCTAGGGGGGAGCAATCAGCCCCAGCATTTT. Amino acids: CASSGLGGSNQPQHF.

This clonotype was counted a few times. The rearrangement uses TRBV5-6 and TRBJ1-1, with D tentatively TRBD1 (5 bases). The CDR3 has 14 residues. Germline values: CDR1 SGHDT, CDR2 YYEEEE. Trimming stripped 0 bases from V and 4 bases from J, with 10 bases between. CDR3 in DNA: TGTGCCAGCAGCTTGGGTCCAGGGCCCACTGAAGCTTTCTTT. Its translation is CASSLGPGPTEAFF. The full variable domain, its missing parts supplied by reference TRBV5-6 and TRBJ1-1, is DAGVTQSPTHLIKTRGQQVTLRCSPKSGHDTVSWYQQALGQGPQFIFQYYEEEERQRGNFPDRFSGHQFPNYSSELNVNALLLGDSALYLCASSLGPGPTEAFFGQGTRLTVV.

The rearrangement joins TRBV20-1 to TRBJ2-1; 13 bases agree with TRBD2. Germline V gives CDR1 DFQATT, CDR2 SNEGSKA (reference sequence). This CDR3 is 13 amino acids long. Trimming at V came to 3 bases and at J to 8 bases, leaving 1 base not matched to a gene. The CDR3 nucleotides are TGCAGTGCTAGGGGACTAGCGGGACATGAGCAGTTCTTC. Translated, it gives CSARGLAGHEQFF.

The V and J genes are TRBV6-2 or TRBV6-3 and TRBJ1-5; D uncertain. The CDR3 runs 14 residues. From germline, CDR1 is MNHEY and CDR2 SVGEGT. V was shortened by 4 bases and J by 3 bases, with 10 bases between the two germline ends. The CDR3 protein is CASSSVTINQPQHF. Written as DNA, the CDR3 is TGTGCCAGCAGTTCAGTGACTATCAATCAGCCCCAGCATTTT.

The chain recombines TRBV6-1 with TRBJ1-2; 8 bases align to TRBD1. The CDR3 is 15 amino acids. The ends lost 5 bases at V and 4 bases at J; junction bases unmatched: 9. The germline gives CDR1 MNHNS, CDR2 SASEGT. The CDR3 DNA reads as TGTGCCAGCAGTCCCAGGACAGGGCTCGCCTATGGCTACACCTTC. Translating gives CASSPRTGLAYGYTF.